Here is one T cell receptor beta chain with its context. Its target is not known. This sample is part of a study of response to subunit inactivated influenza vaccine. Study results and limitations: Researchers suggested that each seasonal influenza vaccination recruits few new T cells.

TCRdb re-called the RT-PCR reads with MiXCR, one entry per CDR3 protein. The table has under 800,000 distinct CDR3 sequences, approximately 15% seen once. This clonotype originated in a man aged 50-59 years who received an inactivated influenza vaccine. The sequences come from PBMCs from blood, collected less than 15 days before vaccination.

CDR3 amino acids: CASSSYGSGRTDTQYF. The CDR3 bases are TGTGCCAGCAGTTCGTACGGGAGCGGAAGGACAGATACGCAGTATTTT. The chain employs TRBV6-5 and TRBJ2-3; tentatively, D is TRBD2 (6 bases). The CDR3 spans 16 residues. Trimming stripped 4 bases from V and 3 bases from J, with 17 bases between. The germline gives CDR1 MNHEY, CDR2 SVGAGI.